This is a list of T cell receptor beta chains from one sample in a study of cytomegalovirus exposure and HLA in healthy donors. Assay: immunoSEQ multiplex PCR; the TCRdb copy retains only in-frame clones and omits some. The sample contains 150,000 to 200,000 clones, 77% of which appear only once. Sequenced: PBMCs. The receptors derive from a woman aged 40-49 years in good health and CMV-seropositive. Both conserved end residues are part of each CDR3. The D gene is left open where the match is weak. Clone size, where shown, is once, few, many, or a class for clones that have expanded.

v_gene,j_gene,abundance,len,d_gene,CDR3aa,CDR3nt
TRBV6-5,TRBJ1-1,.,13,.,CASSYEVTTEAFF,TGTGCCAGCAGTTATGAGGTTACCACTGAAGCTTTCTTT
TRBV30,TRBJ1-1,once,16,TRBD1,CAWRVGTGPMNTEAFF,TGTGCCTGGAGGGTCGGGACAGGGCCGATGAACACTGAAGCTTTCTTT
TRBV7-9,TRBJ2-7,.,14,TRBD2,CASSFAGETYEQYF,TGTGCCAGCAGCTTTGCGGGGGAAACCTACGAGCAGTACTTC
TRBV5-1,TRBJ2-2,.,16,TRBD1,CASSLAPGTGPGELFF,TGCGCCAGCAGCTTGGCTCCCGGGACAGGGCCCGGGGAGCTGTTTTTT
TRBV5-5,TRBJ2-3,.,17,.,CASSWTLQGTRTDTQYF,TGTGCCAGCAGCTGGACCCTTCAGGGGACCCGCACAGATACGCAGTATTTT
TRBV2,TRBJ1-2,.,14,.,CASQGSGGGYGYTF,TGTGCCAGCCAGGGGAGTGGAGGTGGCTATGGCTACACCTTC
TRBV19,TRBJ1-1,.,16,.,CASSMGLSGLNTEAFF,TGTGCCAGTAGTATGGGCTTGAGCGGATTGAACACTGAAGCTTTCTTT
TRBV7-2,TRBJ1-1,.,12,.,CASSLRRGEAFF,TGTGCCAGCAGCCTTCGCCGGGGGGAAGCTTTCTTT
TRBV4-3,TRBJ2-5,few,14,TRBD2,CASSPRLAGVEQYF,TGCGCCAGCAGCCCAAGGCTAGCGGGGGTGGAGCAGTACTTC
TRBV6-5,TRBJ2-3,.,15,TRBD1,CASRRGTVLTDTQYF,TGTGCCAGCCGCCGTGGGACAGTACTGACAGATACGCAGTATTTT
TRBV7-9,TRBJ2-7,once,11,.,CASSYGAEQYF,TGTGCCAGCAGCTATGGGGCCGAGCAGTACTTC
TRBV14,TRBJ2-6,.,18,TRBD2,CASSHPLAGTEGANVLTF,TGTGCCAGCAGCCACCCCCTAGCGGGAACGGAAGGGGCCAACGTCCTGACTTTC
TRBV6-1,TRBJ2-5,.,15,TRBD1,CASSLRTGGRETQYF,TGTGCCAGCAGTTTGAGGACAGGGGGGCGAGAGACCCAGTACTTC
TRBV11-2,TRBJ2-1,.,20,.,CASSLEGRGRVGPRFNEQFF,TGTGCCAGCAGCTTAGAGGGGCGGGGGCGAGTAGGTCCAAGGTTCAATGAGCAGTTCTTC
TRBV28,TRBJ1-1,.,16,.,CASSSHQTRLDGEAFF,TGTGCCAGCAGTTCCCACCAAACCCGACTTGATGGTGAAGCTTTCTTT
TRBV7-9,TRBJ2-1,.,15,.,CASRPGTRSYNEQFF,TGTGCCAGCAGACCTGGGACTCGCTCCTACAATGAGCAGTTCTTC
TRBV18,TRBJ2-7,.,15,TRBD1,CASSPGQGISYEQYF,TGTGCCAGCTCACCCGGACAGGGGATCTCCTACGAGCAGTACTTC
TRBV18,TRBJ2-1,once,13,.,CASSLLAGNEQFF,TGTGCCAGCTCACTCCTAGCAGGCAATGAGCAGTTCTTC
TRBV11-3,TRBJ2-2,.,11,.,CASGQAGELFF,TGTGCCAGCGGCCAGGCCGGGGAGCTGTTTTTT
TRBV14,TRBJ2-1,.,13,.,CASSQQLINEQFF,TGTGCCAGCAGCCAACAACTGATTAATGAGCAGTTCTTC
TRBV29-1,TRBJ2-1,once,13,TRBD2,CSVTGTSLNEQFF,TGCAGCGTCACCGGGACTAGTCTGAATGAGCAGTTCTTC
TRBV6-5,TRBJ1-4,.,13,.,CASSYGPQEKLFF,TGTGCCAGCAGTTACGGTCCACAGGAAAAACTGTTTTTT
TRBV7-2,TRBJ1-6,.,16,.,CASSLDPGSYNSPLHF,TGTGCCAGCAGCTTAGACCCGGGCTCCTATAATTCACCCCTCCACTTT
TRBV5-1,TRBJ1-3,.,15,.,CASSLGQAAGNTIYF,TGCGCCAGCAGCTTGGGACAGGCGGCTGGAAACACCATATATTTT
TRBV5-1,TRBJ1-5,.,15,.,CASSFEGGSNQPQHF,TGCGCCAGCAGCTTCGAAGGGGGAAGCAATCAGCCCCAGCATTTT
TRBV7-2,TRBJ1-2,.,17,TRBD1,CASSLQPGTGEYYGYTF,TGTGCCAGCAGCCTTCAGCCCGGGACAGGGGAATACTATGGCTACACCTTC
TRBV2,TRBJ1-1,.,14,.,CASSELGTTTEAFF,TGTGCCAGCAGTGAGCTGGGGACAACCACTGAAGCTTTCTTT
TRBV6-6,TRBJ1-4,once,14,TRBD1,CASSPRDSNEKLFF,TGTGCCAGCAGTCCCCGGGACAGCAATGAAAAACTGTTTTTT
TRBV14,TRBJ2-5,once,13,.,CASSQEFSETQYF,TGTGCCAGCAGCCAAGAATTTTCGGAGACCCAGTACTTC
TRBV11-2,TRBJ2-5,.,14,.,CASSTTGLQETQYF,TGTGCCAGCAGCACCACAGGGCTGCAAGAGACCCAGTACTTC
TRBV7-9,TRBJ2-1,.,12,.,CASSEGLSEQFF,TGTGCCAGCAGCGAGGGTCTGTCGGAGCAGTTCTTC
TRBV2,TRBJ1-1,.,14,TRBD1,CASSRDRGGHEAFF,TGTGCCAGCAGCCGGGACAGGGGCGGACATGAAGCTTTCTTT
TRBV4-1,TRBJ1-2,.,12,.,CASSQDGYGYTF,TGCGCCAGCAGCCAAGACGGGTATGGCTACACCTTC
TRBV5-1,TRBJ1-4,.,15,TRBD1,CASSLRTGASEKLFF,TGCGCCAGCAGCTTGCGAACAGGGGCCTCTGAAAAACTGTTTTTT
TRBV7-2,TRBJ2-3,.,15,.,CASSPGEALADTQYF,TGTGCCAGCAGCCCTGGGGAGGCCTTGGCAGATACGCAGTATTTT
TRBV18,TRBJ2-1,.,13,.,CASSPPGGNEQFF,TGTGCCAGCTCACCACCGGGGGGAAATGAGCAGTTCTTC
TRBV19,TRBJ2-3,.,13,.,CASSIGEWDTQYF,TGTGCCAGTAGTATAGGAGAGTGGGATACGCAGTATTTT
TRBV19,TRBJ2-2,.,20,TRBD2,CASSITAGTSPRGNTGELFF,TGTGCCAGTAGTATAACGGCCGGGACTAGCCCCCGAGGGAACACCGGGGAGCTGTTTTTT
TRBV9,TRBJ2-1,.,13,.,CASSVAGDNEQFF,TGTGCCAGCAGCGTAGCAGGTGACAATGAGCAGTTCTTC
TRBV7-6,TRBJ2-1,once,15,TRBD1,CASSTRDSSYNEQFF,TGTGCCAGCAGCACTCGGGACAGCTCCTACAATGAGCAGTTCTTC